The next 2 T cell receptor beta chains were all read from a single sample in a study of shared clonotypes between healthy human individuals. Method: immunoSEQ multiplex PCR; TCRdb's copy keeps in-frame clones and lacks some. The sample yields 950,000 to 1,100,000 clones, 78% seen once. The sample taken for sequencing was memory CD4+ T cells from PBMCs. Subset reported: CD45RA-negative fraction. Receptor source: a man aged 18 to 35 in good health. Some clones in this sample may be carry-over from other donors' samples.

There are a few counts of this clone. The genes are TRBV7-3 and TRBJ2-2, with TRBD2 as a possible D gene (5 bases). Germline CDR1 reads SGHTA; CDR2 reads FQGTGA. The CDR3 is made up of 14 amino acids. The V end was cut by 2 bases, the J end by 2 bases, with 6 bases between. CDR3 residues: CASSLGGNTGELFF. The CDR3 DNA follows: TGTGCCAGCAGCTTAGGAGGAAACACCGGGGAGCTGTTTTTT.

This clone has only a few counts. Relative to the germline gene, one junction end is altered; a read error may explain this. The rearrangement uses TRBV7-3 and TRBJ2-7; 7 positions agree with TRBD2. CDR1 and CDR2 (germline): SGHTA, FQGTGA. The CDR3 spans 14 residues. CDR3 residues: CASSPAGTLGGLHF. CDR3 in DNA: TGTGCCAGCAGCCCTGCCGGAACCCTGGGAGGGCTACACTTC.